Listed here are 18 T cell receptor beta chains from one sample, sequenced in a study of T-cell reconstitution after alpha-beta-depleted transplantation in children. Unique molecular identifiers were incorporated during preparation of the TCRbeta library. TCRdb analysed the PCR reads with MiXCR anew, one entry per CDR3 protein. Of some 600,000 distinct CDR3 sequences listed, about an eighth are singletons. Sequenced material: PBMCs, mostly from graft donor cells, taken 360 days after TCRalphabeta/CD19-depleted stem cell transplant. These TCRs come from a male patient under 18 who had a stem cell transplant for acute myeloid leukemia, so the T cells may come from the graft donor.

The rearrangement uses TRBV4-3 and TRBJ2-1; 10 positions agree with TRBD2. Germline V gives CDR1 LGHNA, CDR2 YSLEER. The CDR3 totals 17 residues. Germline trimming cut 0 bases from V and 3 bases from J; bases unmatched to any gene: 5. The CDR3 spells CASSQDAGLARYNEQFF. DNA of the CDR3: TGCGCCAGCAGCCAAGACGCGGGACTAGCGCGCTACAATGAGCAGTTCTTC.

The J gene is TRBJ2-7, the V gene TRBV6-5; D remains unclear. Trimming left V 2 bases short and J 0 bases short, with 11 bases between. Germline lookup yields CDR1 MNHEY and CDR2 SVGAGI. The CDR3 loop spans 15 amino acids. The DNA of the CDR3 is TGTGCCAGCAGTTACATCGCGTCAGGCTCCTACGAGCAGTACTTC. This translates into CASSYIASGSYEQYF.

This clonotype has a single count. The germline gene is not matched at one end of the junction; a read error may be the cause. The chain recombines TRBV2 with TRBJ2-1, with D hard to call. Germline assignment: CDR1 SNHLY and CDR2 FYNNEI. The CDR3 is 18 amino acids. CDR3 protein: CAISLIPPIISSYNEQFF. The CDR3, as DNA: TGTGCCATCAGTTTAATCCCCCCCATCATAAGCTCCTACAATGAGCAGTTCTTC.

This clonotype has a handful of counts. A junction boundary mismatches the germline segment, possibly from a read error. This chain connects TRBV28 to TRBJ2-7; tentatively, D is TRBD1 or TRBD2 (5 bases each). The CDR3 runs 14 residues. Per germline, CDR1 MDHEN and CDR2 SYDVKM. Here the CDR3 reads CASSTGPGPKSKLF. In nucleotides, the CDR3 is TGTGCCAGCAGTACCGGGCCGGGACCGAAATCTAAGCTCTTC.

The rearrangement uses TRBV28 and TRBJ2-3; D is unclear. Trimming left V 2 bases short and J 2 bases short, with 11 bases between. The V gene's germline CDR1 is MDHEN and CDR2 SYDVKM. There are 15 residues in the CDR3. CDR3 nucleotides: TGTGCCAGCAGTTTAGGTGGAGAAAACACAGATACGCAGTATTTT. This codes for CASSLGGENTDTQYF.

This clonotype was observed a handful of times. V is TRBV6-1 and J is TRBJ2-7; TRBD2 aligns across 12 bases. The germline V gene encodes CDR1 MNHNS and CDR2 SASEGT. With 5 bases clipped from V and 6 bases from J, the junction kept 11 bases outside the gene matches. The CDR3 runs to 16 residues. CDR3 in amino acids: CASSPLSTSGRAEQYF. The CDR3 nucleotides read TGTGCCAGCAGTCCTCTTTCGACTAGCGGGAGAGCCGAGCAGTACTTC.

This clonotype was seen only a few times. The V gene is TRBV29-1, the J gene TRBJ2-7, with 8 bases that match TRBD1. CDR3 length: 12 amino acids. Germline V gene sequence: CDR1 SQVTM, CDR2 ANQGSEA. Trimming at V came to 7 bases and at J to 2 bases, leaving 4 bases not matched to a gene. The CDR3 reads CSAGTGAYEQYF. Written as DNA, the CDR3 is TGCAGCGCCGGGACAGGCGCCTACGAGCAGTACTTC.

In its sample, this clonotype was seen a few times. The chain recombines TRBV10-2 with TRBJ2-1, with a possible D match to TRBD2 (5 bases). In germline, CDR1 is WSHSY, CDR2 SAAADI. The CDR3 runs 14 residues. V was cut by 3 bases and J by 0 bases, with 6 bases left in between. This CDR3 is CASSEGGSYNEQFF. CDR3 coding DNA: TGCGCCAGCAGTGAAGGAGGCTCCTACAATGAGCAGTTCTTC.

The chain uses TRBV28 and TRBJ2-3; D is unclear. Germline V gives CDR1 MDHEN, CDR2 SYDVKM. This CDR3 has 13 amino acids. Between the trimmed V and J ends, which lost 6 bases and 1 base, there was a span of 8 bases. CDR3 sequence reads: CASRAAGTDTQYF. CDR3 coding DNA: TGTGCCAGCAGGGCAGCAGGCACAGATACGCAGTATTTT.

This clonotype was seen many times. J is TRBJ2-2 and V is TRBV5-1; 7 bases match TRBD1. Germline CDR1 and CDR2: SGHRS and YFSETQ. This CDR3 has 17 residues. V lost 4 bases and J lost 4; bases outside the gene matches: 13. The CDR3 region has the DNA TGCGCCAGCAGCCGCAAGGGGGCCGTAGACCTCACCGGGGAGCTGTTTTTT. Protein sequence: CASSRKGAVDLTGELFF.

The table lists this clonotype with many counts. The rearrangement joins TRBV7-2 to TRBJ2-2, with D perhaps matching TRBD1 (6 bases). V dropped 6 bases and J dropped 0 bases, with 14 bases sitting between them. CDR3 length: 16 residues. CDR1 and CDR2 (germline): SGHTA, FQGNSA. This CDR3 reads CASRSPTGANTGELFF. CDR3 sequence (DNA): TGTGCCAGCAGGTCCCCGACAGGTGCGAACACCGGGGAGCTGTTTTTT.

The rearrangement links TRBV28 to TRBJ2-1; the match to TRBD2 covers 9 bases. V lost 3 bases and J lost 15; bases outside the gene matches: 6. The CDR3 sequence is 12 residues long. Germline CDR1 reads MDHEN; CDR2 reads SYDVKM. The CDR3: CASSLTSGRTFF. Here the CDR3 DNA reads TGTGCCAGCAGTTTGACTAGCGGCAGGACGTTCTTC.

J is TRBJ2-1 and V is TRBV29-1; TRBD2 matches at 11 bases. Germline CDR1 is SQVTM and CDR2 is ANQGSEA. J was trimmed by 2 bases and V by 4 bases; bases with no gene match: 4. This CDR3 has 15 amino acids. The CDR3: CSVGGTSGTYNEQFF. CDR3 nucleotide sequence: TGCAGCGTTGGGGGGACTAGCGGTACCTACAATGAGCAGTTCTTC.

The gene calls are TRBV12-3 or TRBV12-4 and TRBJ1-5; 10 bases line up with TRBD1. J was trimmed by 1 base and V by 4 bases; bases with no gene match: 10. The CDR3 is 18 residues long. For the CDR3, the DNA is TGTGCCAGCAGTTACCGGGACAGGGGTTGGACGAGCAATCAGCCCCAGCATTTT. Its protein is CASSYRDRGWTSNQPQHF.

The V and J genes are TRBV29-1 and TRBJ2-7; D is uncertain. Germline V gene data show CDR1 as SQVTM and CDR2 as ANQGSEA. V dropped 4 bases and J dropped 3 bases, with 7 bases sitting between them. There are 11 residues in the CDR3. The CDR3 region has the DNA TGCAGCGTTGGGCCCCACTACGAGCAGTACTTC. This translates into CSVGPHYEQYF.

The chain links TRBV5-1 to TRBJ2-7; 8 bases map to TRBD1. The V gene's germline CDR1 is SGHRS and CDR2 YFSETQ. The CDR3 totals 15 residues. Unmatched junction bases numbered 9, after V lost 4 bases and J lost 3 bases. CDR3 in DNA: TGCGCCAGCAGCCCGGGACAGGCGATCTTCTACGAGCAGTACTTC. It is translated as CASSPGQAIFYEQYF.

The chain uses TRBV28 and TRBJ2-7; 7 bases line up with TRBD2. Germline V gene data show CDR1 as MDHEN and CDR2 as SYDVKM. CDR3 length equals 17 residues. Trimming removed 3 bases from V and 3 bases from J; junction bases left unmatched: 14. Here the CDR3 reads CASSLVLWSSGGYEQYF. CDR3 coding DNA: TGTGCCAGCAGTTTGGTCTTGTGGTCTAGCGGAGGCTACGAGCAGTACTTC. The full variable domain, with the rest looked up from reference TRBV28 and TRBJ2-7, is DVKVTQSSRYLVKRTGEKVFLECVQDMDHENMFWYRQDPGLGLRLIYFSYDVKMKEKGDIPEGYSVSREKKERFSLILESASTNQTSMYLCASSLVLWSSGGYEQYFGPGTRLTVT.

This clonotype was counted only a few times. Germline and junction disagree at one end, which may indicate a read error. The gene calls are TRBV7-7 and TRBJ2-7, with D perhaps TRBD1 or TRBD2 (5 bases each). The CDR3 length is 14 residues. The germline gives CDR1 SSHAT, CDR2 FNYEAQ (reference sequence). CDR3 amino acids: CASSYRDDGYEQYF. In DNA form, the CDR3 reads TGTGCTAGCAGCTACCGGGACGACGGATACGAGCAGTACTTC.